The clone carrying this T cell receptor (beta chain) has a count of ten or more. This sample is drawn from a study of neurological immune-mediated disorders. TCRdb independently ran MiXCR on the 5' RACE reads; one entry per CDR3 protein. This table holds fewer than 85,000 distinct CDR3 sequences, under 5.5% found once. The CDR3 runs to 14 residues. Per the germline V gene, CDR1 is SGHDT and CDR2 is YYEEEE. Trimming removed 3 bases from V and 5 bases from J; junction bases left unmatched: 5. J is TRBJ2-7 and V is TRBV5-6, with TRBD1 identical over 10 bases. Input material: PBMCs. The TCR originated in a woman aged 70-85 years with multiple sclerosis. DNA of the CDR3: TGTGCCAGCAGCTGGGGACAGGGGCGGAACGAGCAGTACTTC. Amino acids: CASSWGQGRNEQYF. Together with reference TRBV5-6 and TRBJ2-7, the CDR3 gives the full variable domain: DAGVTQSPTHLIKTRGQQVTLRCSPKSGHDTVSWYQQALGQGPQFIFQYYEEEERQRGNFPDRFSGHQFPNYSSELNVNALLLGDSALYLCASSWGQGRNEQYFGPGTRLTVT.